A single T cell receptor beta chain is shown here with its context. It lacks a known antigen. It has no much larger one-base neighbor in the sample; base qualities were not kept. This specimen comes from a study of T cell repertoires in cytomegalovirus infection (dated by TCRdb to between 2018 and 2021). Regarding the research as a whole: Recently identified HLA-C-restricted CMV epitopes, whose presentation resists viral immunomodulation, were targeted by peptide stimulations together with well-studied HLA-B-restricted epitopes. Donor HLA type was relevant to the analysis, as public TCR beta signatures indicated carriage of CMV infection together with the matching HLA type.

The CDR3, from cysteine to phenylalanine, totals 13 residues. Kept here is only the CDR3 DNA, which spans 39 bases and is read in frame from base 1. CDR1 and CDR2, per the germline V gene, are SGHVS and FQNEAQ. V sheds 5 bases and J sheds 2 bases, leaving 8 bases between their ends. Overall results and qualifications from the work: In both this cohort and an independent roughly 350-donor cohort, the cumulative frequency of public TCR beta family members distinguished carriers of CMV infection plus the relevant HLA type. The ex vivo response was dominated by HLA-C-restricted CMV-specific TCR beta clonotypes, and the single most frequent clonotype in two of eight donors was supplied by these HLA-C-restricted clonotypes.

The reads were generated on an Illumina HiSeq 1500. The raw public data were reprocessed by TCRdb itself: fastp quality trimming at Q25, MiXCR clonotype calling, in-frame beta chains only. Every entry covers one CDR3 protein and lists the most common genes and DNA from its rows. Counted in this sample were about 220,000 distinct CDR3 sequences; less than 50% of them appeared once. The biggest ten clones account for roughly three fifths of the sample. The label giving this sample's treatment or condition can be read as: in vitro stimulation with specific CMV peptide epitopes to enrich CMV-specific T cells.

Sequenced here: CD8+ T cells from cultured PBMCs, sampled from culture after CMV antigen stimulation. The sequence was obtained from a human donor in good health (CMV status not recorded). Some clones in this sample may be carry-over from other donors' samples. The chain uses TRBV7-8 and TRBJ2-3; TRBD1 might be the D gene, on 5 matching bases. The CDR3 region reads CASSKDITDTQYF. The DNA is TGTGCCAGCAGCAAGGACATCACAGATACGCAGTATTTT.